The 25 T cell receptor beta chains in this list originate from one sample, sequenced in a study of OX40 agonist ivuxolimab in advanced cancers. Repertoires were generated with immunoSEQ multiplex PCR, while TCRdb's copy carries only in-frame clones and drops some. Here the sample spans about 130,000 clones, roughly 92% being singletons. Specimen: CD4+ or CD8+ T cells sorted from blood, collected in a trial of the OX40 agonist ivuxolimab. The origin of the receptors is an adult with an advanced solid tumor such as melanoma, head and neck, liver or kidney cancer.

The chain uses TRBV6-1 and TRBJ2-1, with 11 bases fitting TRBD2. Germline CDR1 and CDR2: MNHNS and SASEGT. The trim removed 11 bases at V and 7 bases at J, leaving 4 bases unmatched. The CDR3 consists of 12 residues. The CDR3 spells CAGRTSGNEQFF. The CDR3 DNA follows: TGTGCCGGTCGGACTAGCGGGAATGAGCAGTTCTTC.

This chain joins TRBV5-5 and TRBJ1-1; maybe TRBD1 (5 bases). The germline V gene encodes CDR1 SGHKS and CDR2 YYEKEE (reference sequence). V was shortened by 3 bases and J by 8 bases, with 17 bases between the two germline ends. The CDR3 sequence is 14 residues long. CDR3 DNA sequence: TGTGCCAGCAGCTCAACCTCTGGGACGGCCGAAGCTTTCTTT. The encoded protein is CASSSTSGTAEAFF.

CDR3 in DNA: TGTGCCAGCAGCCAAGGTCTCGGGCACCGTGGGGATACGCAGTATTTT. It is translated as CASSQGLGHRGDTQYF. The chain uses TRBV14 and TRBJ2-3; D is unclear. V shed 1 base and J shed 6 bases, with 17 bases lying between them. CDR3 length: 16 amino acids. Germline V gene lookup returns CDR1 SGHDN and CDR2 FVKESK.

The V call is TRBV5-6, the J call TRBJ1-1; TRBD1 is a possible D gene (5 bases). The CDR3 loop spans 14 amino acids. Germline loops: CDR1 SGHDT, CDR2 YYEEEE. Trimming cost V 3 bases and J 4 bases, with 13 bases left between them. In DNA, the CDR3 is TGTGCCAGCAGCTCCTGGGGGGAGTTCACTGAAGCTTTCTTT. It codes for CASSSWGEFTEAFF.

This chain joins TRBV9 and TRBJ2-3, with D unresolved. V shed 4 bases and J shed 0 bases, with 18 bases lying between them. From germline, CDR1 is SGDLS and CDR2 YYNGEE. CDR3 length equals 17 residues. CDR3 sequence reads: CASSYPRPCGSTDTQYF. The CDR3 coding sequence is TGTGCCAGCAGCTACCCCCGCCCCTGCGGAAGCACAGATACGCAGTATTTT.

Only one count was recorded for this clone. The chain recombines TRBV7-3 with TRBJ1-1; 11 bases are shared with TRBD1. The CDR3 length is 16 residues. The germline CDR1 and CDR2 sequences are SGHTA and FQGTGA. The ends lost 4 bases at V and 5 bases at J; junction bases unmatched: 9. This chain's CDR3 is CASSSAGTGGITEAFF. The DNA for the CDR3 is TGTGCCAGCAGCTCGGCCGGGACAGGGGGAATAACTGAAGCTTTCTTT. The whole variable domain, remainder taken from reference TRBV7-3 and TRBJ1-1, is GAGVSQTPSNKVTEKGKYVELRCDPISGHTALYWYRQSLGQGPEFLIYFQGTGAADDSGLPNDRFFAVRPEGSVSTLKIQRTERGDSAVYLCASSSAGTGGITEAFFGQGTRLTVV.

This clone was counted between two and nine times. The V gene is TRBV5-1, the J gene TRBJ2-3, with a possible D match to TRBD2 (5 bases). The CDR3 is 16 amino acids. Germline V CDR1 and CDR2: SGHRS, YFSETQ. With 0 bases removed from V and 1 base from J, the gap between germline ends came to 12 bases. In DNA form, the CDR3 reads TGCGCCAGCAGCTTGGCACAGCTCGGGGGCACAGATACGCAGTATTTT. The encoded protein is CASSLAQLGGTDTQYF. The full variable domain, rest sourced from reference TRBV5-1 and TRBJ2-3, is KAGVTQTPRYLIKTRGQQVTLSCSPISGHRSVSWYQQTPGQGLQFLFEYFSETQRNKGNFPGRFSGRQFSNSRSEMNVSTLELGDSALYLCASSLAQLGGTDTQYFGPGTRLTVL.

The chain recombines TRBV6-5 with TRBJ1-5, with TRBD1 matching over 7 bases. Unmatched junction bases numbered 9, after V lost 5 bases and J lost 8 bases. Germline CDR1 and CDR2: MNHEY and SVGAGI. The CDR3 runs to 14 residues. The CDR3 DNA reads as TGTGCCAGCAGTCCTCGACAGGGCCCGGAGCCCCAGCATTTT. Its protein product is CASSPRQGPEPQHF.

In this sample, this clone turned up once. The CDR3 DNA reads as TGTGCCAGCAGTTCAATCCGCCTCAGGGTAGTTACCTTC. Translated: CASSSIRLRVVTF. The chain uses TRBV28 and TRBJ1-2, with D maybe TRBD1 (5 bases). The V end was cut by 4 bases, the J end by 14 bases, with 20 bases between. Germline V lookup: CDR1 MDHEN, CDR2 SYDVKM. The CDR3 is made up of 13 amino acids.

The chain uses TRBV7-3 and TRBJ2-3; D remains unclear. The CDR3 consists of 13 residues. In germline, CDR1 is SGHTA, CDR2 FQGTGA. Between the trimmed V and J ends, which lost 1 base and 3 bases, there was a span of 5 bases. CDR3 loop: CASSLSSTDTQYF. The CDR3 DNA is TGTGCCAGCAGCTTAAGTTCGACAGATACGCAGTATTTT.

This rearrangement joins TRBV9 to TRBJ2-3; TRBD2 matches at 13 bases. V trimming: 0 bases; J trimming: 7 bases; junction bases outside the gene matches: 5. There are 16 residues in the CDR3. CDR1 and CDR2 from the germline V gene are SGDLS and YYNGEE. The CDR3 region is CASSVEGLAGIYTQYF. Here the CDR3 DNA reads TGTGCCAGCAGCGTAGAGGGACTAGCGGGAATATATACGCAGTATTTT.

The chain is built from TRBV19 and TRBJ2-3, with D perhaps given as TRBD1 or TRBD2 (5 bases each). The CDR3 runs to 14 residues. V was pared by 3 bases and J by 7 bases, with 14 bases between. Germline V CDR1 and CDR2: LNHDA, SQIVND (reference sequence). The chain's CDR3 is CASSIMKGPYTQYF. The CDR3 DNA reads TGTGCCAGTAGTATTATGAAGGGACCATATACGCAGTATTTT.

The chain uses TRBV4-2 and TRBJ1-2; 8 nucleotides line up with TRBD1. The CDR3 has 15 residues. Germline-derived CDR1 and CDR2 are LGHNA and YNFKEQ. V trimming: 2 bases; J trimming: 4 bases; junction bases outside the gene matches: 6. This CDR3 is CASSQISGQGYGYTF. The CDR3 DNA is TGTGCCAGCAGCCAAATATCTGGACAGGGCTATGGCTACACCTTC.

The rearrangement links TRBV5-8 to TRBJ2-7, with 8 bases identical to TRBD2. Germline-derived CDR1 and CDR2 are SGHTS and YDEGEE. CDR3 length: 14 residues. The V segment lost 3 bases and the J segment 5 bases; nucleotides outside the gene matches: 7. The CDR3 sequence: CASSSPGGPDEQYF. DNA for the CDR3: TGTGCCAGCAGCTCCCCGGGAGGGCCAGACGAGCAGTACTTC.

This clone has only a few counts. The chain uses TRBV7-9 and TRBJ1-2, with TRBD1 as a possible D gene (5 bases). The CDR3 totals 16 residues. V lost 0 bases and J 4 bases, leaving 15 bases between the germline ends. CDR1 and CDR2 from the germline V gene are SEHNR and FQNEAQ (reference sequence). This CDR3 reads CASSLARGRAVYGYTF. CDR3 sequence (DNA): TGTGCCAGCAGCTTAGCGCGGGGCAGGGCGGTCTATGGCTACACCTTC.

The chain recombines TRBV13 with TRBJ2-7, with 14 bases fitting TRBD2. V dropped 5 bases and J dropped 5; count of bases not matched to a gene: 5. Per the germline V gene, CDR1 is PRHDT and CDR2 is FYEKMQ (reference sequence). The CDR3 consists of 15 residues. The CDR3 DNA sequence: TGTGCCAGCAGCATGAGACTAGCGGGAGGGCACGAGCAGTACTTC. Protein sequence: CASSMRLAGGHEQYF.

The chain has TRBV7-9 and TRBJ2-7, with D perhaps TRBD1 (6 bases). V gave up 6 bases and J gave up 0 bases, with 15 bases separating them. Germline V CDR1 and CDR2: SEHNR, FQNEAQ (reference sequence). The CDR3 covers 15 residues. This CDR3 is CASSSDRRSSYEQYF. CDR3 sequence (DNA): TGTGCCAGCAGTTCAGACAGGCGGAGCTCCTACGAGCAGTACTTC.

The CDR3 reads CASGSLAGDADTQYF. Here the CDR3 DNA reads TGCGCCAGCGGATCACTAGCGGGAGACGCAGATACGCAGTATTTT. The rearrangement joins TRBV4-3 to TRBJ2-3; 11 bases agree with TRBD2. With V trimmed by 8 bases and J by 4 bases, 8 bases remained unmatched. Germline CDR1 reads LGHNA; CDR2 reads YSLEER. The CDR3 is 15 amino acids.

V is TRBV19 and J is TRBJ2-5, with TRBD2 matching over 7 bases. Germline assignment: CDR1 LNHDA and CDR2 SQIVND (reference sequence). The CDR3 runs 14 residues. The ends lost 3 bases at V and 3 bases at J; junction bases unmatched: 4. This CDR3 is CASSIPGREETQYF. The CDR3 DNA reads TGTGCCAGTAGTATCCCGGGGAGGGAAGAGACCCAGTACTTC.

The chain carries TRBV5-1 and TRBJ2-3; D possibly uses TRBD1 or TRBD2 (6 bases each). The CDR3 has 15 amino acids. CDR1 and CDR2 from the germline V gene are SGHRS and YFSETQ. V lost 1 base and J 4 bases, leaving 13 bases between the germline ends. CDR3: CASSLWGAGADTQYF. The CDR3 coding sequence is TGCGCCAGCAGCTTGTGGGGGGCTGGGGCAGATACGCAGTATTTT.

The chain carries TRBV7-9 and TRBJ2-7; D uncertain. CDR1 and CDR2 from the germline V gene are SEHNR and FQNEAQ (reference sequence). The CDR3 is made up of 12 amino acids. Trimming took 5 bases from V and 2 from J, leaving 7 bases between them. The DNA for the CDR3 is TGTGCCAGCAGCCCGGGTGCCTACGAGCAGTACTTC. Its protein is CASSPGAYEQYF.

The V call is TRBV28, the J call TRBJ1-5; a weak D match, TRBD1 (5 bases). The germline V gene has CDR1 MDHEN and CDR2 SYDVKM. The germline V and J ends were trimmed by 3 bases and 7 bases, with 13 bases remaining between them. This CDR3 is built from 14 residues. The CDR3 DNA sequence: TGTGCCAGCAGTTTTGGGGGTGCGGGCCAGCCCCAGCATTTT. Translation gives CASSFGGAGQPQHF.

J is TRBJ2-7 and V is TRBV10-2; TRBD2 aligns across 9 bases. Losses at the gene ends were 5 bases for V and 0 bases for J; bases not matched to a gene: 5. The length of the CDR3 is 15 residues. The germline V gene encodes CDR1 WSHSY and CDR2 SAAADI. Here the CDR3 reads CASSLAGPSSYEQYF. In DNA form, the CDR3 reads TGCGCCAGCAGTCTAGCGGGACCTAGCTCCTACGAGCAGTACTTC.

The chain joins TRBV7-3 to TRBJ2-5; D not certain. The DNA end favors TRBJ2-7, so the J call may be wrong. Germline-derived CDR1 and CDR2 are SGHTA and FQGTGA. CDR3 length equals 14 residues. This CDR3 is CASSQPVGPYEQYF. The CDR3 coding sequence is TGTGCCAGCAGCCAGCCGGTAGGACCCTACGAGCAGTACTTC.

As DNA, the CDR3 is TGTGCCAGCAGCGCACTAGCGGGGAACACCGGGGAGCTGTTTTTT. This sequence encodes CASSALAGNTGELFF. V usage is TRBV7-8 and J usage is TRBJ2-2; 9 bases agree with TRBD2. CDR3 length equals 15 residues. V lost 5 bases, J lost 1 base, and 2 bases stayed unmatched. Looked up from germline, CDR1 is SGHVS and CDR2 is FQNEAQ.